Each of the 12 T cell receptor beta chains below was sequenced from the same sample in a study of CD8 T cells in ankylosing spondylitis. From the 5' RACE reads, TCRdb called clonotypes with MiXCR, one entry per CDR3 protein. The sample carries 200,000 to 300,000 distinct CDR3 sequences, about 10% recorded once. Sequenced input: blood, either unsorted or a sorted T cell fraction (not recorded which). These receptors came from a male donor with ankylosing spondylitis or in good health (not recorded which).

This clonotype was counted ten times or more. The chain carries TRBV20-1 and TRBJ2-5; D assignment may be TRBD1 or TRBD2 (6 bases each). The CDR3 contains 12 residues. Per germline, CDR1 DFQATT and CDR2 SNEGSKA (reference sequence). Trimming stripped 6 bases from V and 4 bases from J, with 12 bases between. CDR3 sequence (DNA): TGCAGTGCCCGAGGGGGAGGAGAGACCCAGTACTTC. Its translation is CSARGGGETQYF.

This clonotype showed up many times. The chain joins TRBV30 to TRBJ1-2, with 7 nucleotides matching TRBD1. After removal of 2 bases from V and 2 bases from J, the junction contained 2 bases not matched to a gene. Germline V lookup: CDR1 GTSNPN, CDR2 SVGIG (reference sequence). The CDR3 is 13 residues long. CDR3 sequence (DNA): TGTGCCTGGAGTAGGGGACAGAACTATGGCTACACCTTC. As protein: CAWSRGQNYGYTF.

This clonotype was counted many times. The chain employs TRBV5-1 and TRBJ1-1; D unresolved. CDR1 and CDR2 (germline): SGHRS, YFSETQ. V gave up 2 bases and J gave up 0 bases, with 8 bases separating them. This CDR3 comprises 14 residues. In DNA, the CDR3 is TGCGCCAGCAGCTTAGCAGCCCTGAACACTGAAGCTTTCTTT. Translating it yields CASSLAALNTEAFF.

This clonotype was picked up many times. The chain has TRBV12-3 or TRBV12-4 and TRBJ2-1, with 9 bases that match TRBD1. This CDR3 has 16 residues. V dropped 7 bases and J dropped 1; count of bases not matched to a gene: 8. DNA of the CDR3: TGTGCCAGCATTCCTGCCGGACAGGGGTCCTACAATGAGCAGTTCTTC. Translated: CASIPAGQGSYNEQFF.

This clonotype was counted many times. The chain employs TRBV5-1 and TRBJ1-1; 12 nucleotides align to TRBD1. This CDR3 has 16 residues. CDR1 SGHRS and CDR2 YFSETQ come from the germline V gene. V trimming: 5 bases; J trimming: 0 bases; junction bases outside the gene matches: 5. The CDR3 protein is CASRPGTGGLNTEAFF. The CDR3 region has the DNA TGCGCCAGCAGACCCGGGACAGGGGGCTTGAACACTGAAGCTTTCTTT.

This clonotype was found a few times. The chain combines TRBV24-1 with TRBJ2-5; D is unresolved. Germline V lookup: CDR1 KGHDR, CDR2 SFDVKD. V lost 2 bases and J lost 5, with 5 bases in between. This CDR3 spans 12 amino acids. CDR3 in amino acids: CATSDYGETQYF. The CDR3 nucleotides read TGTGCCACCAGTGATTACGGGGAGACCCAGTACTTC.

This clonotype was counted a few times. V gene TRBV28 combines with J gene TRBJ1-6; TRBD1 is a possible D gene (6 bases). CDR1 MDHEN and CDR2 SYDVKM come from the germline V gene. The germline V and J ends were trimmed by 3 bases and 5 bases, with 14 bases remaining between them. CDR3 length: 16 amino acids. The CDR3 DNA is TGTGCCAGCAGTTTCCGGACAGTTGGGAATAATTCACCCCTCCACTTT. It specifies CASSFRTVGNNSPLHF.

This clonotype was seen ten or more times. The chain couples TRBV10-3 to TRBJ2-3, with D maybe TRBD2 (5 bases). Per the germline V gene, CDR1 is ENHRY and CDR2 is SYGVKD. V was pared by 2 bases and J by 4 bases, with 7 bases between. This CDR3 comprises 13 residues. DNA for the CDR3: TGTGCCATCAGTGAGCCGGGGTCAGATACGCAGTATTTT. This gives the protein CAISEPGSDTQYF.

There are many counts of this clonotype. The gene calls are TRBV5-1 and TRBJ2-3, with no clear D. Germline CDR1 is SGHRS and CDR2 is YFSETQ. The CDR3 consists of 15 residues. Trimming took off 2 bases at V and 4 bases at J, with 14 bases between the two ends. The CDR3 is CASSFVGTQSDTQYF. The CDR3 DNA is TGCGCCAGCAGCTTTGTCGGAACACAGTCAGATACGCAGTATTTT.

Many counts were recorded for this clonotype. The chain links TRBV5-1 to TRBJ1-2, with 7 bases lining up with TRBD1. CDR3 length: 16 amino acids. V trimming: 4 bases; J trimming: 6 bases; junction bases outside the gene matches: 15. Germline CDR1 SGHRS, CDR2 YFSETQ. The CDR3 bases are TGCGCCAGCAGCCCCCGGAGAGCGGACAGGAACGATGGCTACACCTTC. The encoded protein is CASSPRRADRNDGYTF.

This clonotype was detected many times. The chain recombines TRBV12-3 or TRBV12-4 with TRBJ2-1; 10 bases align to TRBD2. This CDR3 has 16 amino acids. V shed 7 bases and J 0 bases; nucleotides not matched to a gene: 6. CDR3 protein: CASTTAGGSSYNEQFF. The CDR3 nucleotides are TGTGCCAGCACCACAGCGGGAGGGAGCTCCTACAATGAGCAGTTCTTC.

V is TRBV14 and J is TRBJ1-3, with 9 bases matching TRBD1. V shed 3 bases and J 1 base; nucleotides not matched to a gene: 4. From germline, CDR1 is SGHDN and CDR2 FVKESK. CDR3 size: 16 residues. The CDR3 region is CASSHAGQGSGNTIYF. The CDR3, as DNA: TGTGCCAGCAGCCACGCCGGACAGGGGTCTGGAAACACCATATATTTT.